A single sample is the source of the 25 T cell receptor beta chains below, sequenced in a study of T cell repertoires in cytomegalovirus infection. For these receptors, no antigen is known. TCRdb re-called the reads with MiXCR, one entry per CDR3 protein. The sample has fewer than 6,500 distinct CDR3 sequences; about half are singletons. Sample: PBMCs, sequenced either directly or after in vitro stimulation (not recorded which). These receptors were collected from a human donor in good health (CMV status not recorded). Some clones in this sample may be carry-over from other donors' samples.

The chain recombines TRBV5-6 with TRBJ2-2; possible D gene TRBD2, 5 bases. Germline CDR1 and CDR2: SGHDT and YYEEEE. The V and J ends lost 9 bases and 7 bases respectively, with 13 bases between them. This CDR3 comprises 12 residues. CDR3 coding DNA: TGTGCCACCCGTGAAGGAGGCGGGGAGCTGTTTTTT. This codes for CATREGGGELFF.

The count of this clonotype is one. The chain couples TRBV19 to TRBJ2-3; 9 bases line up with TRBD2. The CDR3 is 17 residues long. Trimming removed 1 base from V and 4 bases from J; junction bases left unmatched: 9. Germline CDR1 and CDR2: LNHDA and SQIVND (reference sequence). The CDR3 is CASSIVRGGGAADTQYF. The CDR3 coding sequence is TGTGCCAGTAGTATAGTGCGAGGCGGGGGGGCGGCAGATACGCAGTATTTT.

This clonotype was seen only once. Its ends do not fully match the called genes, so a read error is possible. V and J are TRBV15 and TRBJ1-1; D ambiguous. CDR1 and CDR2 from the germline V gene are LNHNV and YYDKDF (reference sequence). This CDR3 contains 17 residues. The CDR3 spells CAISTENLGSPNTEAFF. The CDR3 bases are TGTGCCATCAGCACAGAGAACTTAGGTTCTCCGAACACGGAAGCCTTCTTT.

The chain couples TRBV6-8 to TRBJ2-4, with a tentative D call TRBD1 (5 bases). The V gene's germline CDR1 is MNHGY and CDR2 SAAAGT. The germline V and J ends were trimmed by 8 bases and 0 bases, with 17 bases remaining between them. The CDR3 is 16 amino acids. The CDR3 region has the DNA TGTGCCAGCCGAGTTCCGGAACAGGCAGCCAAAAACATTCAGTACTTC. This sequence encodes CASRVPEQAAKNIQYF.

This clonotype came up a few times. At one of its ends the junction is not consistent with the germline gene, which may arise from a read error. V gene TRBV6-2 or TRBV6-3 combines with J gene TRBJ1-1; D gene uncertain. CDR3 length: 14 residues. Germline assignment: CDR1 MNHEY and CDR2 SVGEGT. In DNA form, the CDR3 reads TGTTCCAGCAGTGCCCCAGAACCGAACACGGAAGCTTTCTTT. Its translation: CSSSAPEPNTEAFF.

As concerns this clonotype: One end of the junction varies from germline; a read error may be responsible. The chain is built from TRBV11-2 and TRBJ2-5; the match to TRBD2 covers 10 bases. CDR3 length: 19 amino acids. Germline V gene lookup returns CDR1 SGHAT and CDR2 FQNNGV. The CDR3 DNA is TGTGCCAGCCGCTTAAGTGGAGCTAGCGGGAGACACGAAGGGGAGACACAGTATTTC. Translation: CASRLSGASGRHEGETQYF.

This clonotype was observed a few times. The chain couples TRBV6-6 to TRBJ2-5; TRBD1 matches at 8 bases. Germline CDR1 reads MNHNY; CDR2 reads SVGAGI (reference sequence). The V and J ends lost 2 bases and 5 bases, in that order; junction bases with no gene match: 7. This CDR3 spans 15 amino acids. Here the CDR3 reads CASSYPDRGGETQYF. The CDR3 DNA reads TGTGCCAGCAGTTACCCAGACAGGGGCGGGGAGACCCAGTACTTC.

The chain is built from TRBV7-8 and TRBJ2-5; 14 bases line up with TRBD2. The CDR3 totals 18 residues. After removal of 7 bases from V and 0 bases from J, the junction contained 10 bases not matched to a gene. CDR1 is SGHVS and CDR2 is FQNEAQ in the germline V gene. The CDR3: CASNPGLAGVRYQETQYF. Here the CDR3 DNA reads TGTGCCAGCAACCCGGGACTAGCGGGAGTCCGGTACCAAGAGACCCAGTACTTC. Filled out from reference TRBV7-8 and TRBJ2-5, the complete variable domain reads GAGVSQSPRYKVAKRGQDVALRCDPISGHVSLFWYQQALGQGPEFLTYFQNEAQLDKSGLPSDRFFAERPEGSVSTLKIQRTQQEDSAVYLCASNPGLAGVRYQETQYFGPGTRLLVL.

The chain uses TRBV12-3 or TRBV12-4 and TRBJ2-1; 8 bases line up with TRBD2. This CDR3 has 13 residues. Trimming removed 6 bases from V and 9 bases from J; junction bases left unmatched: 7. The CDR3 nucleotides read TGTGCCAGCAGACCCGGGACTAGTCGTGAGCAGTTCTTC. Its protein product is CASRPGTSREQFF.

This clonotype was picked up a small number of times. The chain has TRBV7-6 and TRBJ2-7; tentatively, D is TRBD1 (6 bases). Deletions cut 4 bases from V and 2 bases from J, with 15 bases between. The germline V gene has CDR1 SGHVS and CDR2 FNYEAQ. This CDR3 is 15 amino acids long. This chain's CDR3 is CASSSWEKGAYEQYF. CDR3 DNA: TGTGCCAGCAGCTCCTGGGAAAAGGGGGCCTACGAGCAGTACTTC.

In regard to this clonotype: A junction boundary mismatches the germline segment, possibly from a read error. J is TRBJ2-7 and V is TRBV7-8; perhaps TRBD1 as D (6 bases). The V gene's germline CDR1 is SGHVS and CDR2 FQNEAQ. The CDR3 runs to 14 residues. The CDR3 spells CASSWDTPGYEKYF. Written as DNA, the CDR3 is TGTGCAAGCAGCTGGGACACACCTGGCTACGAGAAGTACTTC. The entire variable domain, with the rest obtained from reference TRBV7-8 and TRBJ2-7, is as follows: GAGVSQSPRYKVAKRGQDVALRCDPISGHVSLFWYQQALGQGPEFLTYFQNEAQLDKSGLPSDRFFAERPEGSVSTLKIQRTQQEDSAVYLCASSWDTPGYEKYFGPGTRLTVT.

In this sample, this clonotype turned up once. This chain links TRBV11-2 with TRBJ2-3; D gene uncertain. The CDR3 is 13 residues long. Trimming cost V 6 bases and J 4 bases, with 11 bases left between them. The germline CDR1 and CDR2 sequences are SGHAT and FQNNGV. CDR3 in DNA: TGTGCCAGCAGTCGTCTCCTACCAGATACGCAGTATTTT. Encoded protein: CASSRLLPDTQYF. Full variable domain (rest looked up from reference TRBV11-2 and TRBJ2-3): EAGVAQSPRYKIIEKRQSVAFWCNPISGHATLYWYQQILGQGPKLLIQFQNNGVVDDSQLPKDRFSAERLKGVDSTLKIQPAKLEDSAVYLCASSRLLPDTQYFGPGTRLTVL.

This clonotype appeared a few times. A junction end diverges from the germline sequence, so it may reflect a read error. This chain connects TRBV7-2 to TRBJ2-5, with 10 bases fitting TRBD2. Germline loops: CDR1 SGHTA, CDR2 FQGNSA. The CDR3 contains 19 residues. CDR3 sequence (DNA): TGTGCCAGCCGCTTAAGCGGAGCTAGCGGGAGACCCGACGGGGAGACCCAGTACTTC. It yields the protein CASRLSGASGRPDGETQYF.

V gene TRBV7-9 combines with J gene TRBJ1-2, with 12 bases aligning to TRBD1. J gave up 4 bases and V 5 bases, and 5 bases lay outside the gene matches. CDR1 is SEHNR, CDR2 FQNEAQ, per germline (reference sequence). The length of the CDR3 is 15 residues. This CDR3 is CASSGGQGASYGYTF. In DNA form, the CDR3 reads TGTGCCAGCAGCGGGGGACAGGGGGCTTCCTATGGCTACACCTTC.

The gene calls are TRBV5-1 and TRBJ1-1, with D possibly matching TRBD1 (6 bases). Per the germline V gene, CDR1 is SGHRS and CDR2 is YFSETQ. The CDR3 totals 12 residues. V gave up 2 bases and J gave up 8 bases, with 10 bases separating them. CDR3 coding DNA: TGCGCCAGCAGCTTCCAGGGGTCGGAAGCTTTCTTT. Residues: CASSFQGSEAFF.

This chain connects TRBV18 to TRBJ1-4; D gene unclear. V lost 1 base and J lost 0, with 9 bases in between. In germline, CDR1 is KGHSH, CDR2 LQKENI. This CDR3 spans 16 amino acids. The CDR3 reads CASSPRTASTNEKLFF. The CDR3 coding sequence is TGTGCCAGCTCACCACGGACGGCTTCAACTAATGAAAAACTGTTTTTT.

On this clonotype itself: This clone may be a read error of a much larger clone one base away. The rearrangement joins TRBV7-8 to TRBJ2-7, with D possibly TRBD1 on 6 matching bases. The CDR3 is 14 residues long. CDR1 and CDR2 (germline): SGHVS, FQNEAQ. CDR3 nucleotides: TGTGCCTGCAGCTGGGACACCCCTTTCGACGAGAAGTACTTC. Its protein is CACSWDTPFDEKYF.

The genes are TRBV28 and TRBJ1-6, with 7 nucleotides matching TRBD1. The CDR3 contains 14 residues. The V gene end was trimmed by 10 bases and the J gene end by 7 bases; junction bases not matched to a gene: 10. Germline CDR1 and CDR2: MDHEN and SYDVKM. This CDR3 reads CAIISGQRNSPLHF. In DNA form, the CDR3 reads TGTGCCATCATTTCGGGACAGAGGAATTCACCCCTCCACTTT.

This clonotype is medium-sized by share. This chain connects TRBV10-3 to TRBJ1-1; no clear D gene. This CDR3 contains 14 residues. Germline-derived CDR1 and CDR2 are ENHRY and SYGVKD. Trimming removed 5 bases from V and 1 base from J, with 11 bases in between. This CDR3 reads CAISTDLPNTEAFF. For the CDR3, the DNA is TGTGCCATCAGTACGGACCTCCCGAACACTGAAGCTTTCTTT.

The chain combines TRBV7-2 with TRBJ1-1, with unresolved D. CDR1 is SGHTA and CDR2 is FQGNSA in the germline V gene. The CDR3 consists of 15 residues. V shed 7 bases and J shed 0 bases, with 15 bases lying between them. CDR3 nucleotides: TGTGCCAGCACACCAGTTGGTGGGGTGAACACTGAAGCTTTCTTT. It specifies CASTPVGGVNTEAFF.

This clonotype appeared a few times. The rearrangement uses TRBV5-4 and TRBJ2-3, with D perhaps matching TRBD2 (5 bases). Germline CDR1 reads SGHNT; CDR2 reads YYREEE (reference sequence). Trimming pared 4 bases from V and 5 bases from J, leaving 17 bases between. The CDR3 totals 15 residues. Written as DNA, the CDR3 is TGTGCCAGCAGCGGCACCGGGAAGATAGGAGATACGCAGTATTTT. Its translation is CASSGTGKIGDTQYF.

This clonotype was detected a few times. The chain combines TRBV28 with TRBJ2-7; TRBD2 is a possible D gene (5 bases). V lost 11 bases and J 5 bases, leaving 22 bases between the germline ends. Germline V gene lookup returns CDR1 MDHEN and CDR2 SYDVKM. The length of the CDR3 is 14 residues. The CDR3: CARTPTKLDDEQYF. As DNA, the CDR3 is TGTGCCCGCACTCCCACCAAACTAGACGACGAGCAGTACTTC.

In regard to this clonotype: At one boundary the junction diverges from the germline segment, which might be a read error. This chain uses TRBV28 with TRBJ2-7, with D perhaps matching TRBD2 (5 bases). The germline CDR1 and CDR2 sequences are MDHEN and SYDVKM. There are 14 residues in the CDR3. The CDR3 DNA is TGTTCCAGCACTCCCACCCAACTAGACGCCGATCAGAACTTC. This gives the protein CSSTPTQLDADQNF.

This clonotype was seen a handful of times. This chain joins TRBV7-2 and TRBJ2-5; unclear D gene. CDR3 length: 15 residues. V lost 1 base, J lost 5 bases, and 14 bases lay in between. The V gene's germline CDR1 is SGHTA and CDR2 FQGNSA. The CDR3 coding sequence is TGTGCCAGCAGCTTAGTCGCAACCGCCGTGGAGACCCAGTACTTC. It specifies CASSLVATAVETQYF.

This sequence joins TRBV7-2 and TRBJ1-2; 9 bases line up with TRBD1. Germline V gene lookup returns CDR1 SGHTA and CDR2 FQGNSA. With V trimmed by 11 bases and J by 2 bases, 9 bases remained unmatched. This CDR3 comprises 14 residues. The chain's CDR3 is CALSRGQGNYGYTF. CDR3 sequence (DNA): TGTGCCCTCAGCAGAGGACAGGGGAACTATGGCTACACCTTC.